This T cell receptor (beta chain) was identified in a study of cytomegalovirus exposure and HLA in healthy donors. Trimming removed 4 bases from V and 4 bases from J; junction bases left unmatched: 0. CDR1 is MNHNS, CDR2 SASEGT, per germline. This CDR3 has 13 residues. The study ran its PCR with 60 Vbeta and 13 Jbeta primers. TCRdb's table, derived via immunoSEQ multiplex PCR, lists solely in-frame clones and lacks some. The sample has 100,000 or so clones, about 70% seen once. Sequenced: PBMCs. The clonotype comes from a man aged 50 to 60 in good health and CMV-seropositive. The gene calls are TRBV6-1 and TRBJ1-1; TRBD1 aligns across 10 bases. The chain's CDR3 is CASSGTGGTEAFF. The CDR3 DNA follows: TGTGCCAGCAGTGGGACAGGGGGCACTGAAGCTTTCTTT.